The clone carrying this T cell receptor beta chain was seen only once. V shed 5 bases and J 5 bases; nucleotides not matched to a gene: 10. CDR1 and CDR2 (germline): SGHAT, FQNNGV. The CDR3 is 17 amino acids. The sample originates from a study of blood T cell repertoires in COVID-19. Adults between roughly 18 and 100 years of age took part from under 30 US areas. Cohorts were assigned according to the clinical history that participants reported. Original data processing: Estimates of nucleated cell counts were drawn from the amplification of reference gene primers. Profiling relied on immunoSEQ multiplex PCR, and the TCRdb table lists in-frame clones only, not all of them. Clone size and the V and J calls come from that table; the DNA yielded D and trimming. Among hundreds of thousands of clones listed, roughly nine tenths were seen once.

The chain combines TRBV11-2 with TRBJ2-1; 12 bases are shared with TRBD2. The material sequenced was PBMCs or T cells enriched from blood (not recorded which). The receptor was derived from a woman in her forties or fifties in a cohort exposed to, infected with or recovered from COVID-19 (not recorded which). This chain's CDR3 is CASSRFTSSGGDNEQFF. CDR3 sequence (DNA): TGTGCCAGCAGCCGTTTTACCTCTAGCGGGGGGGACAATGAGCAGTTCTTC.